Reported below is one T cell receptor (beta chain). The data were obtained in a study of control samples from healthy donors and cancer patients. Assay: immunoSEQ multiplex PCR; the TCRdb copy retains only in-frame clones and omits some. The sample holds about 110,000 clones, around 89% seen once. This CDR3 comprises 16 residues. Germline loops: CDR1 MNHEY, CDR2 SVGAGI. With 3 bases removed from V and 4 bases from J, the gap between germline ends came to 18 bases. This clonotype was sampled from a woman aged 50 to 65 in good health. The chain links TRBV6-5 to TRBJ2-5; D is ambiguous. Specimen: blood. As DNA, the CDR3 is TGTGCCAGCAGTTATGGAGTGGGGTATTGGGTAGAGACCCAGTACTTC. The encoded protein is CASSYGVGYWVETQYF.